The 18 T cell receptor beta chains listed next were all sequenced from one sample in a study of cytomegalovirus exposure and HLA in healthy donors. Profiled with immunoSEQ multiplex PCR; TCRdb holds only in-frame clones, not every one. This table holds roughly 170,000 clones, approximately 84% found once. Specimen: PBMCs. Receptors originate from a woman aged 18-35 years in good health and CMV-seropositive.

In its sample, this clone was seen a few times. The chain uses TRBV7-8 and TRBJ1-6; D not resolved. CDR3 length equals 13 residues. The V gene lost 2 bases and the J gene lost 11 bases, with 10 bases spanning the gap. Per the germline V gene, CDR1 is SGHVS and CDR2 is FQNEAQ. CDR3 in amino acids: CASSLYKEAPLHF. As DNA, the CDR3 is TGTGCCAGCAGCTTATACAAGGAGGCACCCCTCCACTTT. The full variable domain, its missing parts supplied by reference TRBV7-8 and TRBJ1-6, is GAGVSQSPRYKVAKRGQDVALRCDPISGHVSLFWYQQALGQGPEFLTYFQNEAQLDKSGLPSDRFFAERPEGSVSTLKIQRTQQEDSAVYLCASSLYKEAPLHFGNGTRLTVT.

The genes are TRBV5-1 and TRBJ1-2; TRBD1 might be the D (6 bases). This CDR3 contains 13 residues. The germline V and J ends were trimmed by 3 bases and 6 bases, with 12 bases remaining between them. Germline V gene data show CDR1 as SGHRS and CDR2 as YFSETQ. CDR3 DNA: TGCGCCAGCAGCTACGGACAGCCCAATGGCTACACCTTC. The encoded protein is CASSYGQPNGYTF. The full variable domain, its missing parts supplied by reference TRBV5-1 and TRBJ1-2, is KAGVTQTPRYLIKTRGQQVTLSCSPISGHRSVSWYQQTPGQGLQFLFEYFSETQRNKGNFPGRFSGRQFSNSRSEMNVSTLELGDSALYLCASSYGQPNGYTFGSGTRLTVV.

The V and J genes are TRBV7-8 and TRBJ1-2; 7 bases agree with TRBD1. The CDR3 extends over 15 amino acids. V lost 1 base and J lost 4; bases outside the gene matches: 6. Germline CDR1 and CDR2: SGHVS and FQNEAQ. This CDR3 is CASSLEPRDSYGYTF. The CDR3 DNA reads TGTGCCAGCAGCTTAGAACCGCGGGACAGCTATGGCTACACCTTC.

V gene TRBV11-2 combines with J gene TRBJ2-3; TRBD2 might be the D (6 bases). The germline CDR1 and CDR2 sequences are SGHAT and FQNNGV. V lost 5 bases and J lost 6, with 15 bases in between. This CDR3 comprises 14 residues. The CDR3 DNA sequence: TGTGCCAGCAGCCCTCCCGGGACTGGGGATACGCAGTATTTT. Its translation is CASSPPGTGDTQYF.

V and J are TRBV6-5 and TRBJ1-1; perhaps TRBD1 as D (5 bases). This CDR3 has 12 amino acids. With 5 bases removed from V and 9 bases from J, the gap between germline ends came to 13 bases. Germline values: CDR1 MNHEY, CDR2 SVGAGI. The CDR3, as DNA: TGTGCCAGCAGTACTCGGGGGGGTCAAGCTTTCTTT. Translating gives CASSTRGGQAFF.

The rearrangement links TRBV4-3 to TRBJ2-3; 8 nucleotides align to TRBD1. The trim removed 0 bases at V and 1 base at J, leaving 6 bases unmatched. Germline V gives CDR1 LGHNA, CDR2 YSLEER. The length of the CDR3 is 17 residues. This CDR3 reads CASSQDSTGDRTDTQYF. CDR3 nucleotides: TGCGCCAGCAGCCAAGATTCGACAGGGGACCGCACAGATACGCAGTATTTT.

For the CDR3, the DNA is TGTGCCAGCAGCGCTAGGCGGACCGAGGGTGGCTACACCTTC. Protein: CASSARRTEGGYTF. The chain recombines TRBV7-9 with TRBJ1-2; D gene unclear. V was trimmed by 5 bases and J by 7 bases, leaving 17 bases between them. The CDR3 totals 14 residues. Germline CDR1 SEHNR, CDR2 FQNEAQ (reference sequence).

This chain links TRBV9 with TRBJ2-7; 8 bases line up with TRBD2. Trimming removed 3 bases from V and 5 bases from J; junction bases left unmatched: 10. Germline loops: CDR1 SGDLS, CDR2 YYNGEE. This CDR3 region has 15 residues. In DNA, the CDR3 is TGTGCCAGCAGCGGTCCGGGAGGGGCGGGCGACGAGCAGTACTTC. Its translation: CASSGPGGAGDEQYF.

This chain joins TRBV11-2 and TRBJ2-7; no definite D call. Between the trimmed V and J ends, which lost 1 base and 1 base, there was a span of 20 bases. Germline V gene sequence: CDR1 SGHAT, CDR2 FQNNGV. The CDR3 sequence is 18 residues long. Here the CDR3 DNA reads TGTGCCAGCAGCTTAGTGGCCCGATTCTCACAGTCATCCTACGAGCAGTACTTC. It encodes CASSLVARFSQSSYEQYF.

DNA of the CDR3: TGTGCCAGCAGCCAAGAATTGGGGGCGCGGGTCGGGGAGCTGTTTTTT. It yields the protein CASSQELGARVGELFF. This chain joins TRBV4-2 and TRBJ2-2; D perhaps matches TRBD1 (6 bases). V was pared by 0 bases and J by 7 bases, with 15 bases between. Germline CDR1 is LGHNA and CDR2 is YNFKEQ. The CDR3 extends over 16 amino acids.

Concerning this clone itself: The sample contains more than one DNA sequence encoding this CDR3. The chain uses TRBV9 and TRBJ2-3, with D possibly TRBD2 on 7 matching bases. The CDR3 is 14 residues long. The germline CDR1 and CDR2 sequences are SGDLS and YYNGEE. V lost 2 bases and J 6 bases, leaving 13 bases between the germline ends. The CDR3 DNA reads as TGTGCCAGCAGCGTTGGTGGGGGGGCCGATACGCAGTATTTT. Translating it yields CASSVGGGADTQYF.

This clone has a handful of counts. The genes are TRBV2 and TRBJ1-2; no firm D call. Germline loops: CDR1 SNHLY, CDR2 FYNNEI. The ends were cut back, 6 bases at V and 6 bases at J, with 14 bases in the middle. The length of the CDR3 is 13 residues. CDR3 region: CASRGFSGNGYTF. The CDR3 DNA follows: TGTGCCAGCAGAGGTTTCTCGGGTAATGGCTACACCTTC.

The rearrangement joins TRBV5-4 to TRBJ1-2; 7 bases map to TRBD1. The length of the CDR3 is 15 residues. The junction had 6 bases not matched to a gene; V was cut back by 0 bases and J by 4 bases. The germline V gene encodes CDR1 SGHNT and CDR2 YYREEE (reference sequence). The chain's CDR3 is CASSLEAGGVYGYTF. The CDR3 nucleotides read TGTGCCAGCAGCTTGGAGGCAGGGGGTGTCTATGGCTACACCTTC.

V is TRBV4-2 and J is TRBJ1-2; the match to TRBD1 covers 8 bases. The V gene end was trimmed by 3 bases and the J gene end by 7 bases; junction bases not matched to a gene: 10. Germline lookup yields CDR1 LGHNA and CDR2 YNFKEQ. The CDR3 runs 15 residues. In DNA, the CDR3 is TGTGCCAGCAGCCAGGAACAGGGGGTGCGGGTTGGCTACACCTTC. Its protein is CASSQEQGVRVGYTF.

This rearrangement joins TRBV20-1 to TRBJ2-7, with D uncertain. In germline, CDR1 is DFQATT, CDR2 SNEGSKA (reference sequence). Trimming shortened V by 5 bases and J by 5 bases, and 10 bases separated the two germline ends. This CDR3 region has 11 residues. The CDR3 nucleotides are TGCAGTGCTCCGAAACAAGACGAGCAGTACTTC. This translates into CSAPKQDEQYF.

The CDR3 DNA sequence: TGCGCCAGCAGCCGGACTAGCGGGGACACAGATACGCAGTATTTT. This translates into CASSRTSGDTDTQYF. This rearrangement joins TRBV5-1 to TRBJ2-3; 12 nucleotides line up with TRBD2. The CDR3 contains 15 residues. The germline CDR1 and CDR2 sequences are SGHRS and YFSETQ. The trim removed 4 bases at V and 2 bases at J, leaving 2 bases unmatched.

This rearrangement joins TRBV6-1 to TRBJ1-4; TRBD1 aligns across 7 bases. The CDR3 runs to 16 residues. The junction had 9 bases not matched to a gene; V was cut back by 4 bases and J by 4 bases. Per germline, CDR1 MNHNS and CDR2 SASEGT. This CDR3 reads CASSGLRTGGNEKLFF. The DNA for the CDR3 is TGTGCCAGCAGTGGACTACGGACAGGCGGTAATGAAAAACTGTTTTTT.

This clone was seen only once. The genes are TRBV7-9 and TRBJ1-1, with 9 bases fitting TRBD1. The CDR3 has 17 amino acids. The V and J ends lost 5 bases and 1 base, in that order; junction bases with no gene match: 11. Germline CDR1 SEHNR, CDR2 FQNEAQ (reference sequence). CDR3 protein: CASSNTITGGWNTEAFF. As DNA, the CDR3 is TGTGCCAGCAGCAATACTATAACAGGGGGCTGGAACACTGAAGCTTTCTTT.